This T cell receptor (beta chain) was captured in a study of post-analysis software for immune sequencing data. Regarding this clonotype: Its specificity is unknown.

Study-level results: TRBV5-6, TRBV5-1 and TRBV20-1 belonged to a set of roughly 5 TRBV segments that were more frequent in patients than controls.

Researchers reported that TCR beta cDNA libraries carried unique molecular identifiers. TCRdb re-called the PCR reads through MiXCR, storing one row per CDR3 protein. The sample lists hundreds of thousands of distinct CDR3 sequences; about 27% were seen once. The ends were cut back, 4 bases at V and 7 bases at J, with 20 bases in the middle. This CDR3 region has 15 residues. Germline V CDR1 and CDR2: DFQATT, SNEGSKA (reference sequence). This chain uses TRBV20-1 with TRBJ2-1; possibly TRBD2 for D (6 bases). The sample comprised blood. The receptor's source is a girl aged 10 to 17 with multiple sclerosis. Written as DNA, the CDR3 is TGCAGTGCTACGACCGGGCTCAGGGCGGGGAATGAGCAGTTCTTC. Translating it yields CSATTGLRAGNEQFF.